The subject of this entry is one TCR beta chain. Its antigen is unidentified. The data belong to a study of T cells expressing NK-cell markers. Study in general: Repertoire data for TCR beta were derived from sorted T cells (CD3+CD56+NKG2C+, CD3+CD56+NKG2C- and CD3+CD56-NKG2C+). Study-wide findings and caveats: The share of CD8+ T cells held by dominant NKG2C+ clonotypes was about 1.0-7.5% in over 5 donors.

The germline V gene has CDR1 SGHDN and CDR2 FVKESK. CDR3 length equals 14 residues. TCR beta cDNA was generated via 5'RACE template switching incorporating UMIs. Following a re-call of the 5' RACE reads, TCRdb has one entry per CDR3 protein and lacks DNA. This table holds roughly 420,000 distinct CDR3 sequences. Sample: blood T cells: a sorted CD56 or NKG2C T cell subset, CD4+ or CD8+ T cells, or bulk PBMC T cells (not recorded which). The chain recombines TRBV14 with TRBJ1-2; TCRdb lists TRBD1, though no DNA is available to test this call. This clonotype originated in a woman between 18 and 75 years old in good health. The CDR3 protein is CASSPGGRGYGYTF.